Below, 18 T cell receptor beta chains from the same sample are listed, as sequenced in a study of cytomegalovirus exposure and HLA in healthy donors (dated by TCRdb to 2017 to 2019). The protocol used for the library was the immunoSEQ multiplex PCR assay. A mixture of 60 forward primers for TCR Vbeta segments and 13 reverse primers for TCR Jbeta segments was used in the multiplex PCR. TCRdb obtained this table from immuneACCESS and retained in-frame rearrangements with V and J assigned. These tables miss some clones; where compared with another copy, unresolved V genes account for less than half of the shortfall, and the remainder is unexplained. The sample table holds more than 80,000 clones, of which around three fifths were seen once. About 15% of the sample lies in the top ten. Sequencing input: PBMCs. Source of these receptors: a woman in her thirties or forties in good health and CMV-seropositive.

This sequence joins TRBV7-6 and TRBJ2-7; 12 bases match TRBD2. Germline V gives CDR1 SGHVS, CDR2 FNYEAQ. The CDR3 runs to 15 residues. The ends lost 5 bases at V and 4 bases at J; junction bases unmatched: 6. The CDR3 sequence is CASSKTTSGRYEQYF. CDR3 sequence (DNA): TGTGCCAGCAGCAAGACGACTAGCGGGAGATACGAGCAGTACTTC.

This clone was detected only a few times. The chain carries TRBV29-1 and TRBJ1-1; D is possibly TRBD1 (6 bases). This CDR3 spans 13 amino acids. The V end was cut by 7 bases, the J end by 2 bases, with 14 bases between. The germline CDR1 and CDR2 sequences are SQVTM and ANQGSEA. DNA for the CDR3: TGCAGCGCGGCGTGGGGGGGCAACACTGAAGCTTTCTTT. Residues: CSAAWGGNTEAFF.

The V gene is TRBV5-1, the J gene TRBJ1-3; D remains unclear. V was shortened by 0 bases and J by 0 bases, with 13 bases between the two germline ends. Germline CDR1 is SGHRS and CDR2 is YFSETQ. The CDR3 has 17 residues. In nucleotides, the CDR3 is TGCGCCAGCAGCTTGGAACTGGTCGCCCTCTCTGGAAACACCATATATTTT. Residues: CASSLELVALSGNTIYF.

The J gene is TRBJ2-1, the V gene TRBV27, with TRBD2 as a possible D gene (6 bases). This CDR3 is 15 amino acids long. The germline CDR1 and CDR2 sequences are MNHEY and SMNVEV (reference sequence). The germline V and J ends were trimmed by 5 bases and 6 bases, with 17 bases remaining between them. The CDR3 region has the DNA TGTGCCAGCAGTCCCCCCCAGCGGGCGGCCAATGAGCAGTTCTTC. Protein sequence: CASSPPQRAANEQFF.

The V call is TRBV7-2, the J call TRBJ2-7; weak D call: TRBD2 (6 bases). The V end lost 5 bases, the J end lost 7 bases, and 9 bases lay between the germline ends. This CDR3 has 11 residues. Germline V CDR1 and CDR2: SGHTA, FQGNSA. Here the CDR3 reads CASSAREEQYF. The CDR3 nucleotides read TGTGCCAGCAGCGCGCGGGAAGAGCAGTACTTC.

This chain connects TRBV20-1 to TRBJ2-1; a weak D match, TRBD2 (6 bases). CDR1 DFQATT and CDR2 SNEGSKA come from the germline V gene (reference sequence). CDR3 length: 11 amino acids. Here the CDR3 reads CGGLDHNEQFF. As DNA, the CDR3 is TGCGGGGGACTCGATCACAATGAGCAGTTCTTC.

The gene calls are TRBV4-1 and TRBJ1-5; the D is unclear. Germline V CDR1 and CDR2: MGHRA, YSYEKL. CDR3 length: 16 residues. Deletions cut 0 bases from V and 3 bases from J, with 12 bases between. CDR3 sequence: CASSQDAGNLNQPQHF. DNA of the CDR3: TGCGCCAGCAGCCAAGATGCGGGTAACCTCAATCAGCCCCAGCATTTT.

In this sample, this clone turned up once. The rearrangement uses TRBV4-1 and TRBJ1-1; unclear D gene. The CDR3 has 13 residues. V gave up 1 base and J gave up 5 bases, with 8 bases separating them. From germline, CDR1 is MGHRA and CDR2 YSYEKL. CDR3 nucleotides: TGCGCCAGCAGCCAAGTTGGGAGGACTGAAGCTTTCTTT. This encodes CASSQVGRTEAFF.

This clone has a single count. The J gene is TRBJ2-3, the V gene TRBV27, with TRBD1 as a possible D gene (7 bases). The V end lost 5 bases, the J end lost 2 bases, and 23 bases lay between the germline ends. CDR1 is MNHEY and CDR2 is SMNVEV in the germline V gene (reference sequence). This CDR3 has 18 amino acids. The CDR3 bases are TGTGCCAGCAGTATGGAGGGGGCGGTATACTCTCACACAGATACGCAGTATTTT. Residues: CASSMEGAVYSHTDTQYF.

The V and J genes are TRBV6-5 and TRBJ2-6, with unresolved D. Germline loops: CDR1 MNHEY, CDR2 SVGAGI. The V and J ends lost 10 bases and 3 bases respectively, with 13 bases between them. The CDR3 is made up of 14 amino acids. The CDR3 region has the DNA TGTGCCACCAGGAGAGGTATTGGGGCCAACGTCCTGACTTTC. This gives the protein CATRRGIGANVLTF.

This clone was recorded a few times. The chain links TRBV5-1 to TRBJ2-7; possibly TRBD2 for D (6 bases). CDR3 length: 15 residues. CDR1 is SGHRS and CDR2 is YFSETQ in the germline V gene. V was pared by 3 bases and J by 1 base, with 14 bases between. DNA for the CDR3: TGCGCCAGCAGCTCGTGGAAGGAGGGGTCCTACGAGCAGTACTTC. It translates to CASSSWKEGSYEQYF.

CDR3 loop: CASSGRTGRSYYGYTF. The CDR3, as DNA: TGTGCCAGCAGCGGTCGGACAGGGAGGAGCTACTATGGCTACACCTTC. The V and J genes are TRBV9 and TRBJ1-2, with 8 bases identical to TRBD1. From germline, CDR1 is SGDLS and CDR2 YYNGEE. This CDR3 region has 16 residues. Trimming removed 3 bases from V and 3 bases from J; junction bases left unmatched: 10.

The chain carries TRBV7-2 and TRBJ2-7; no definite D call. CDR3 length: 14 amino acids. Germline V gene lookup returns CDR1 SGHTA and CDR2 FQGNSA. Trimming removed 1 base from V and 1 base from J, with 8 bases in between. The CDR3 region is CASSLERFSYEQYF. The CDR3 coding sequence is TGTGCCAGCAGCTTAGAGAGGTTTTCCTACGAGCAGTACTTC.

The sample holds a few counts of this clone. The rearrangement uses TRBV28 and TRBJ2-3, with D possibly TRBD1 on 5 matching bases. The CDR3 has 14 residues. The germline gives CDR1 MDHEN, CDR2 SYDVKM. V lost 4 bases and J lost 2, with 10 bases in between. Here the CDR3 reads CASSSPRATDTQYF. Here the CDR3 DNA reads TGTGCCAGCAGTTCCCCCAGGGCCACAGATACGCAGTATTTT.

The chain couples TRBV18 to TRBJ1-1; 7 bases map to TRBD1. V lost 3 bases, J lost 0 bases, and 7 bases stayed unmatched. CDR3 length equals 16 residues. CDR1 and CDR2 (germline): KGHSH, LQKENI. The CDR3 loop is CASSPRGGRVNTEAFF. CDR3 DNA sequence: TGTGCCAGCTCACCCCGAGGGGGCAGGGTGAACACTGAAGCTTTCTTT.

This sequence joins TRBV9 and TRBJ1-2; perhaps TRBD1 as D (6 bases). Germline CDR1 and CDR2: SGDLS and YYNGEE. The CDR3 consists of 14 residues. V gave up 4 bases and J gave up 5 bases, with 15 bases separating them. The CDR3 region has the DNA TGTGCCAGCAGCCCTAATTCCAGGGGATATGGCTACACCTTC. Protein: CASSPNSRGYGYTF.

The rearrangement joins TRBV4-3 to TRBJ2-1, with 8 bases lining up with TRBD2. Germline loops: CDR1 LGHNA, CDR2 YSLEER. The CDR3 has 16 amino acids. V shed 0 bases, J shed 5 bases, and the junction held 6 bases outside the gene matches. In nucleotides, the CDR3 is TGCGCCAGCAGCCAAGAGACGGGAGGGGTCGACAATGAGCAGTTCTTC. Translation gives CASSQETGGVDNEQFF.

The rearrangement uses TRBV4-3 and TRBJ2-3; D is perhaps TRBD2 (5 bases). The V end lost 4 bases, the J end lost 3 bases, and 14 bases lay between the germline ends. This CDR3 region has 15 residues. Germline V lookup: CDR1 LGHNA, CDR2 YSLEER. The DNA of the CDR3 is TGCGCCAGCAGCCTAAGGACCCTAGCAACAGATACGCAGTATTTT. Its protein product is CASSLRTLATDTQYF.